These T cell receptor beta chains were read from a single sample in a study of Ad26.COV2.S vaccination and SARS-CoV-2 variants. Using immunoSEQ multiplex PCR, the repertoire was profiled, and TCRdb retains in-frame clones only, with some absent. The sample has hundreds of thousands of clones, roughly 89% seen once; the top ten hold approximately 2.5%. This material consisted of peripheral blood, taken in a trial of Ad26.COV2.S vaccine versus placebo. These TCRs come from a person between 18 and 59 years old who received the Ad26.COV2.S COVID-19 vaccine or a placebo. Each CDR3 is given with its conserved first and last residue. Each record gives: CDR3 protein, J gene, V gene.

CASSLGQGDNEQFF TRBJ2-1 TRBV5-1
CATSRVLIGAPEAFF TRBJ1-1 TRBV15
CASNKRTEGTEAFF TRBJ1-1 TRBV6-6
CASSVRPGETSGGYTDTQYF TRBJ2-3 TRBV9
CSGAPSGETQYF TRBJ2-5 TRBV29-1
CASKIAAAWDTELENYGYTF TRBJ1-2 TRBV28
CASSMIHPNEQFF TRBJ2-1 TRBV19
CASSQGLAGGSYEQYF TRBJ2-7 TRBV4-3
CASSPDRAASYNSPLHF TRBJ1-6 TRBV5-1
CASSLQAYNEQFF TRBJ2-1 TRBV5-8
CASSISVMNTEAFF TRBJ1-1 TRBV19
CASGRITEKLFF TRBJ1-4 TRBV28
CASSSAPTGGWETQYF TRBJ2-5 TRBV7-6
CASSLEGRGYEQYF TRBJ2-7 TRBV11-2
CASGRTNGETQYF TRBJ2-5 TRBV6-5
CASSEYGQLDEQYF TRBJ2-7 TRBV2
CASSLFNEQFF TRBJ2-1 TRBV28
CASSATGRGYGYTF TRBJ1-2 TRBV7-2
CASSSPGQDAFF TRBJ1-1 TRBV5-4
CASSRPTASSGNTIYF TRBJ1-3 TRBV4-1
CSAGDLGELFF TRBJ2-2 TRBV20-1
CASRGLAGGTGELFF TRBJ2-2 TRBV2
CASSSSLSNQPQHF TRBJ1-5 TRBV7-2
CASSYSRQYSPLHF TRBJ1-6 TRBV6-5
CASRGPQRSTDTQYF TRBJ2-3 TRBV11-3
CASSSPGGRVSYNEQFF TRBJ2-1 TRBV7-8
CASSPGGRSITDTQYF TRBJ2-3 TRBV5-8
CASSLALNSHYNEQFF TRBJ2-1 TRBV5-1
CASSPSPGLAATGANVLTF TRBJ2-6 TRBV7-2
CASSSRAGGNYGYTF TRBJ1-2 TRBV5-1
CASSQVGFGLQETQYF TRBJ2-5 TRBV4-3
CASSPLRGHQPQHF TRBJ1-5 TRBV5-8
CASSQDALGGNQPQHF TRBJ1-5 TRBV4-2
CASSKASTGELFF TRBJ2-2 TRBV5-4
CASSQVPPSPLHF TRBJ1-6 TRBV4-1
CASSVDGSSSDEQFF TRBJ2-1 TRBV9
CATHRERRGYNEQFF TRBJ2-1 TRBV15
CASSPSGGRTDTQYF TRBJ2-3 TRBV7-2
CASSSLRLQDTQYF TRBJ2-3 TRBV5-1
CASSGMSSGGVNTGELFF TRBJ2-2 TRBV6-1
CASSQYSSGTEAFF TRBJ1-1 TRBV14
CASSYSAGTNTGELFF TRBJ2-2 TRBV6-2/TRBV6-3
CASSFKGSNEKLFF TRBJ1-4 TRBV27
CASSFQPGQGRRNQPQHF TRBJ1-5 TRBV7-8
CASSQSGHIGNTIYF TRBJ1-3 TRBV4-3